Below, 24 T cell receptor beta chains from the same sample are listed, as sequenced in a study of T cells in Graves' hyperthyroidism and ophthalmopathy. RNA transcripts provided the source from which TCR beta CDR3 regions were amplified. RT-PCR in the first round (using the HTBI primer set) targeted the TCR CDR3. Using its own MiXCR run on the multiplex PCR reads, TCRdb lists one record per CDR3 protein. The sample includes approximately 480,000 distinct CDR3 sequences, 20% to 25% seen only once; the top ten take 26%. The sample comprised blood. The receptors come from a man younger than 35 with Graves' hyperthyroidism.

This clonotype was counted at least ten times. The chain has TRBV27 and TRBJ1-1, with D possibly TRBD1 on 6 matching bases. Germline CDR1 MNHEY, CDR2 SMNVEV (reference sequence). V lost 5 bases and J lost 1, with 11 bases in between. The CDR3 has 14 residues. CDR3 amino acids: CASSDGQTNTEAFF. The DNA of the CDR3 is TGTGCCAGCAGTGACGGACAGACGAACACTGAAGCTTTCTTT.

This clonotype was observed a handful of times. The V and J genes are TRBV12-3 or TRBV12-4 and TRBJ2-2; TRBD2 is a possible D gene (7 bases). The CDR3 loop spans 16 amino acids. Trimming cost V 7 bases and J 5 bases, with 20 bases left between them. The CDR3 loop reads CASTPRGAVGTGELFF. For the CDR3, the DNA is TGTGCCAGCACCCCCCGGGGGGCGGTTGGAACCGGGGAGCTGTTTTTT.

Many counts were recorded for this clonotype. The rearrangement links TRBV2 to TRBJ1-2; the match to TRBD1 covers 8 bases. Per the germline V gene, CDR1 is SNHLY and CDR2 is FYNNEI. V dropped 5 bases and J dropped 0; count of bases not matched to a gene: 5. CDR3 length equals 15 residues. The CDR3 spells CASSSTGEANYGYTF. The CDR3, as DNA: TGTGCCAGCAGTTCGACAGGGGAGGCTAACTATGGCTACACCTTC.

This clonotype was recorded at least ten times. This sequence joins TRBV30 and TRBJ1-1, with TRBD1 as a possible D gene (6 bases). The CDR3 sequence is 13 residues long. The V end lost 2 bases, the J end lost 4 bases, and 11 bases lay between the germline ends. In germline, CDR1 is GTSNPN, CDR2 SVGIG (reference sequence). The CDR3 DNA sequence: TGTGCCTGGAGTACGGGACAAGGCACTGAAGCTTTCTTT. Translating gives CAWSTGQGTEAFF.

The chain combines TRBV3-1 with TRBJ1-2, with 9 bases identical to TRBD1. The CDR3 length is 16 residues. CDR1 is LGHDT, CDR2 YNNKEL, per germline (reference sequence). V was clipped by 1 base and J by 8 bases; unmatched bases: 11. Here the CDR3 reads CASSQGRDRVVYGYTF. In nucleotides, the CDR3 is TGTGCCAGCAGCCAAGGGAGGGACAGGGTTGTCTACGGCTACACCTTC.

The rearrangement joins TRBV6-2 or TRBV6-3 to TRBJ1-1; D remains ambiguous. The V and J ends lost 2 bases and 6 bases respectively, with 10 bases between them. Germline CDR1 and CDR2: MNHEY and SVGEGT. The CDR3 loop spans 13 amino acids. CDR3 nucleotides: TGTGCCAGCAGTTACCCGCTTGAGGCTGAAGCTTTCTTT. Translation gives CASSYPLEAEAFF.

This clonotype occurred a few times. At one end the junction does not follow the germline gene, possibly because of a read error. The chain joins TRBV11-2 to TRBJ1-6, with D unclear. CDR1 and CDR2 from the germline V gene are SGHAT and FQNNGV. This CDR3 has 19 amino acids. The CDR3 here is CASSSQNLAYFGQNSPLHF. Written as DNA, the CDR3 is TGTGCCAGCAGCTCCCAAAATCTTGCCTATTTTGGGCAGAATTCGCCCCTCCACTTT.

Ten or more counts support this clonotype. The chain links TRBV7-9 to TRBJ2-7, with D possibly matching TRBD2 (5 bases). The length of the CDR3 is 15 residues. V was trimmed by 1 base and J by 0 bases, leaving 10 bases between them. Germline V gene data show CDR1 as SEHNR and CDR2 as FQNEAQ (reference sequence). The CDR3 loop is CASSLGAEFSYEQYF. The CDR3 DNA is TGTGCCAGCAGCTTAGGAGCGGAATTCTCCTACGAGCAGTACTTC.

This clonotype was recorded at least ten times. In DNA, the CDR3 is TGTGCCAGCAGTTTCGGACCTCAGCCCCAGCATTTT. Amino acids: CASSFGPQPQHF. The rearrangement links TRBV6-5 to TRBJ1-5, with no clear D. Germline-derived CDR1 and CDR2 are MNHEY and SVGAGI. Trimming left V 4 bases short and J 6 bases short, with 7 bases between. The CDR3 consists of 12 residues.

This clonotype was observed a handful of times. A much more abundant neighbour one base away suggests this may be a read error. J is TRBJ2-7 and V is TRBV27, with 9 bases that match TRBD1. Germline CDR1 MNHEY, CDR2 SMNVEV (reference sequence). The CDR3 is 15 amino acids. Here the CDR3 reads CASSFGGTGPLEQCF. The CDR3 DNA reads TGTGCCAGCAGTTTTGGAGGGACAGGGCCTTTAGAGCAGTGCTTC.

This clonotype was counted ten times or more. The chain's CDR3 is CASSHRGGETQYF. The CDR3 DNA sequence: TGTGCCAGCAGCCACCGGGGTGGAGAGACCCAGTACTTC. This chain connects TRBV6-4 to TRBJ2-5; tentatively, D is TRBD2 (5 bases). Trimming took 6 bases from V and 4 from J, leaving 12 bases between them. This CDR3 spans 13 amino acids. CDR1 is MRHNA, CDR2 SNTAGT, per germline.

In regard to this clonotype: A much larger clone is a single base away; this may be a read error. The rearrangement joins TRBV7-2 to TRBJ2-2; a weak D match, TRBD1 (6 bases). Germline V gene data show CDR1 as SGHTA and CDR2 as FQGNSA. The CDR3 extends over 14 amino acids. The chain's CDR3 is CASIRTANIGELFF. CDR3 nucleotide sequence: TGTGCCAGCATCCGGACAGCGAACATCGGGGAGCTGTTTTTT.

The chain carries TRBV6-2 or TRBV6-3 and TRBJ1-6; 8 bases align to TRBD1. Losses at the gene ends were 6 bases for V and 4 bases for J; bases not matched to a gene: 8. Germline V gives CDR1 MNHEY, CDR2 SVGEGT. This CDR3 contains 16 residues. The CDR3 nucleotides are TGTGCCAGCAGCCCCAGGGGGCCGGGGTATAATTCACCCCTCCACTTT. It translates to CASSPRGPGYNSPLHF.

The CDR3 region is CASSLFSGLNTGELFF. The CDR3 bases are TGTGCCAGCAGTTTATTTTCAGGGTTAAACACCGGGGAGCTGTTTTTT. This chain joins TRBV27 and TRBJ2-2; D possibly corresponds to TRBD1 (5 bases). This CDR3 has 16 amino acids. Germline V gene sequence: CDR1 MNHEY, CDR2 SMNVEV (reference sequence). Trimming cost V 1 base and J 2 bases, with 11 bases left between them.

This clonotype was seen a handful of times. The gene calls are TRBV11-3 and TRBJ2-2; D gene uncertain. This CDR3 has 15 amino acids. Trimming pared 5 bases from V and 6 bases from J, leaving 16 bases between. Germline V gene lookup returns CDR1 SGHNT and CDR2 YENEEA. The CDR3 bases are TGTGCCAGCAGCCCACGGGTAATCGTTGCCGGGGAGCTGTTTTTT. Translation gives CASSPRVIVAGELFF.

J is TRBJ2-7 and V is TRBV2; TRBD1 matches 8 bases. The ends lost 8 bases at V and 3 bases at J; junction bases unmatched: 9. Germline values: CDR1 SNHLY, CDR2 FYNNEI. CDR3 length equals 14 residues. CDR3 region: CASQPGQVIYEQYF. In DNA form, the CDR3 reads TGTGCCAGCCAACCGGGACAGGTGATCTACGAGCAGTACTTC.

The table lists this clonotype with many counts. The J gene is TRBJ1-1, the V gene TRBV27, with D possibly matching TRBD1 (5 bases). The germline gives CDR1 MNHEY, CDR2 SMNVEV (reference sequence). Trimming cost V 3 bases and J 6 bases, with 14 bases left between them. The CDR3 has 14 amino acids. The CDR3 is CASSFQGGYSEAFF. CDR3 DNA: TGTGCCAGCAGTTTTCAGGGCGGGTACTCTGAAGCTTTCTTT.

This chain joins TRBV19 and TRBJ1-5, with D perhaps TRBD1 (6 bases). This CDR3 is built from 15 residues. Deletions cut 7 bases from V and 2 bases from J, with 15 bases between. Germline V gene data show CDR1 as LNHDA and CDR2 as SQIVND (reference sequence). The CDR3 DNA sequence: TGTGCCAGTAACTATCGGGGGGCTGGCAATCAGCCCCAGCATTTT. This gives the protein CASNYRGAGNQPQHF.

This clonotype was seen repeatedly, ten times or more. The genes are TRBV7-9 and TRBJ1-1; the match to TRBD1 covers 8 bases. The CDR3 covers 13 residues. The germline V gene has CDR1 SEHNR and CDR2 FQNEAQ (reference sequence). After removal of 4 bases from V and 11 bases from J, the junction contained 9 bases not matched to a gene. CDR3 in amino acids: CASSSGQGQGAFF. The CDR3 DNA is TGTGCCAGCAGCTCCGGACAGGGCCAGGGGGCTTTCTTT.

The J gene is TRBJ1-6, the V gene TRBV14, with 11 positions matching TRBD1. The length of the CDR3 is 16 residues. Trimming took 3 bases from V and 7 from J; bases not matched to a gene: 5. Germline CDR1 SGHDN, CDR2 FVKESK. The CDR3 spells CASSHQDRGRNSPLHF. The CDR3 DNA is TGTGCCAGCAGCCATCAGGACAGGGGGCGGAATTCACCCCTCCACTTT.

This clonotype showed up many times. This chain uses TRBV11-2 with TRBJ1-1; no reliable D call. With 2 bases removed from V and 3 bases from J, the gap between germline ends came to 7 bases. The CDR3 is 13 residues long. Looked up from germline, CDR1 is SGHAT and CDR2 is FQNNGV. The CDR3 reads CASSLTQHTEAFF. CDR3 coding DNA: TGTGCCAGCAGCTTAACACAGCACACTGAAGCTTTCTTT.

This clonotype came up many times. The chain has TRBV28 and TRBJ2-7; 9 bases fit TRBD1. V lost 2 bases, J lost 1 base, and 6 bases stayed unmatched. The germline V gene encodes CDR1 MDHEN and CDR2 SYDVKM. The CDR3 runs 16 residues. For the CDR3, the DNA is TGTGCCAGCAGTTTACCCCGGGACAGGGCTTCCTACGAGCAGTACTTC. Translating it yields CASSLPRDRASYEQYF.

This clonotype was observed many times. The CDR3 sequence is CASSAGRLAGKETQYF. The CDR3 region has the DNA TGTGCCAGCAGCGCAGGGAGACTAGCGGGGAAAGAGACCCAGTACTTC. This chain joins TRBV9 and TRBJ2-5; 11 bases line up with TRBD2. The CDR3 covers 16 residues. Germline values: CDR1 SGDLS, CDR2 YYNGEE. V was pared by 3 bases and J by 3 bases, with 7 bases of the junction left unmatched.

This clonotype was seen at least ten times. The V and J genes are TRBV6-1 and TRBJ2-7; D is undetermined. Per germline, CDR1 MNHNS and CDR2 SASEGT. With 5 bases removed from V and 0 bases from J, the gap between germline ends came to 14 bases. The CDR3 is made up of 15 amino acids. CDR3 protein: CASSRVMTASYEQYF. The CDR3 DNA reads TGTGCCAGCAGTCGAGTTATGACGGCCTCCTACGAGCAGTACTTC.